This is a list of T cell receptor beta chains from one sample in a study of response to subunit inactivated influenza vaccine. Via MiXCR, TCRdb re-called the RT-PCR reads, giving one row per CDR3 protein. The data show around 760,000 distinct CDR3 sequences, about 15% seen once. The input for sequencing was PBMCs from blood, taken 14 to 15 days before vaccination. All receptors derive from a man aged 45-60 years who received an inactivated influenza vaccine. Both conserved end residues are part of each CDR3. D genes are given only for firm matches. Some rows have no size entry. The others give once, few or many, or a class for an expanded clone.

abundance	d_gene	v_gene	j_gene	CDR3nt	CDR3aa
.	TRBD2	TRBV5-6	TRBJ2-1	TGTGCCAGCAGCTCCCTACGAACCGGACTAGCGTCCTACAATGAGCAGTTCTTC	CASSSLRTGLASYNEQFF
.	TRBD2	TRBV2	TRBJ2-3	TGTGCCAGCAGACCAGGACTAGCGGGGGGGCGAAATACGCAGTATTTT	CASRPGLAGGRNTQYF
.	.	TRBV18	TRBJ2-1	TGTGCCAGCTCACCAGTGAGATCCCTCTACAATGAGCAGATCTTC	CASSPVRSLYNEQIF
.	.	TRBV7-2	TRBJ2-1	TGTGCCAGCAGCTTAGTAGCGCTATACAATGAGCAGTTCTTC	CASSLVALYNEQFF
.	TRBD1	TRBV6-2/TRBV6-3	TRBJ2-1	TGTGCCAGCAATCAGGGGGCCCTCAATGAGCAGTTCTTC	CASNQGALNEQFF
.	.	TRBV20-1	TRBJ1-5	TGCAGTGCTATGAAGGGGCCCCTCAATCAGCCCCAGCATTTT	CSAMKGPLNQPQHF
few	.	TRBV3-1	TRBJ2-3	TGTGCCAGCACGGGGGACCACCAACGCCCAGATACGCAGTATTTT	CASTGDHQRPDTQYF
few	.	TRBV25-1	TRBJ1-1	TGTGCCAGCAGTGAGGCCGGGTACAGGAACACTGAAGCTTTCTTT	CASSEAGYRNTEAFF
.	TRBD1	TRBV2	TRBJ1-1	TGTGCCAGCAGGGCAAGGACAGGGGGCTACACTGAAGCTTTCTTT	CASRARTGGYTEAFF
.	.	TRBV7-6	TRBJ2-5	TGTGCCAGCCGCTTAAAAGTCGAGGGACGGGGGGAGACCCAGTACTTC	CASRLKVEGRGETQYF
.	TRBD2	TRBV27	TRBJ2-7	TGTGCCAGCCATAGCGGGACCCGCCCGCCCTACGAGCAGTACTTC	CASHSGTRPPYEQYF
.	.	TRBV5-1	TRBJ2-2	TGCGCCAGCAGCCCGGCGGTAGTGAACACCGGGGAGCTGTTTTTT	CASSPAVVNTGELFF
few	.	TRBV6-2/TRBV6-3	TRBJ1-2	TGTGCCAGCAGTCCCCTCAGGGGTGACTACACCTTC	CASSPLRGDYTF
.	.	TRBV5-1	TRBJ1-1	TGCGCCAGCAGCTTGGAAGGGTCGAAGAACACTGAAGCTTTCTTT	CASSLEGSKNTEAFF
.	TRBD1	TRBV6-1	TRBJ1-6	TGTGCCAGCAGTCCTGGGACAGACTATAATTCACCCCTCCACTTT	CASSPGTDYNSPLHF
.	TRBD1	TRBV6-2/TRBV6-3	TRBJ2-5	TGTGCCAGCAGTTACTCGAGGACAGGGGGCCGGGAGACCCAGTACTTC	CASSYSRTGGRETQYF
few	TRBD2	TRBV6-2/TRBV6-3	TRBJ2-5	TGTGCCAGCAGCCCTCGACTAGCGGGGGGTGGGGAGACCCAGTACTTC	CASSPRLAGGGETQYF
.	TRBD1	TRBV29-1	TRBJ2-7	TGCAGCGTGGACACAGGGGGGTCTCTCTACGAGCAGTACTTC	CSVDTGGSLYEQYF
.	TRBD1	TRBV2	TRBJ2-7	TGTGCCAGCACCCGGTGGGACAGGGCCTACGAGCAGTACTTC	CASTRWDRAYEQYF
.	.	TRBV10-3	TRBJ2-7	TGTGCCATCAGTGAGTCGCAGGCCAACTCCTACGAGCAGTACTTC	CAISESQANSYEQYF
.	.	TRBV7-9	TRBJ2-7	TGTGCCAGCAGCTCCCGGGAATTGTCCTACGAGCAGTACTTC	CASSSRELSYEQYF
.	.	TRBV7-2	TRBJ1-6	TGTGCCAGCAGCTTATTGTCAGGCTATAATTCACCCCTCCACTTT	CASSLLSGYNSPLHF
.	TRBD1	TRBV2	TRBJ1-5	TGTGCCAGCAGTGAAAGGCGGGACAGGGGCATTCAGCCCCAGCATTTT	CASSERRDRGIQPQHF
.	TRBD1	TRBV2	TRBJ2-2	TGTGCCAGCCGGCAGGGGGTCGGGGAGCTGTTTTTT	CASRQGVGELFF
.	.	TRBV6-1	TRBJ1-6	TGTGCCAGCAGCACCGCCCGGGAGACACCCCTCCACTTT	CASSTARETPLHF
many	.	TRBV5-1	TRBJ2-1	TGCGCCAGCAGGGTAGCGGTAAACAATGAGCAGTTCTTC	CASRVAVNNEQFF
few	.	TRBV7-8	TRBJ1-3	TGTGCCAGCAGCTTAGAAAGGGTCCGTTCCACCCGGGGATCAAACACCATATATTTT	CASSLERVRSTRGSNTIYF
few	.	TRBV12-3/TRBV12-4	TRBJ1-4	TGTGCCAGCAGGCCTCCTTCCCAAAAACTGTTTTTT	CASRPPSQKLFF
.	TRBD1	TRBV10-3	TRBJ2-7	TGTGCCAGCGCTTTCTGGACAGGCGAAGGATACGAGCAGTACTTC	CASAFWTGEGYEQYF
.	.	TRBV5-1	TRBJ2-4	TGCGCCAGCAGCTTGGACAGGGCCGAAAACATTCAGTACTTC	CASSLDRAENIQYF
.	.	TRBV29-1	TRBJ2-1	TGCAGCGTTGAAGGGACAGCATTCTCCTACAATGAGCAGTTCTTC	CSVEGTAFSYNEQFF
once	.	TRBV30	TRBJ2-3	TGTGCCTGGAGCCTCAAGACGGGGTACACAGATACGCAGTATTTT	CAWSLKTGYTDTQYF
.	.	TRBV20-1	TRBJ2-7	TGCAGTGCTAACCCCCTAGCTGTTACCTACGAGCAGTACTTC	CSANPLAVTYEQYF
.	.	TRBV24-1	TRBJ2-5	TGTGCCACCAGTGATCGGGCTTCGAAAGAGACCCAGTACTTC	CATSDRASKETQYF
few	.	TRBV28	TRBJ2-2	TGTGCCAGCAGTTTTTTGACCGGGGAGCTGTTTTTT	CASSFLTGELFF
many	.	TRBV10-2	TRBJ2-1	TGCGCCAGCACACCGGATCGCTCCTACAATGAGCAGTTCTTC	CASTPDRSYNEQFF
few	.	TRBV20-1	TRBJ2-7	TGCAGTGCTAGAGCCCAGCGAGGTGCCTACGAGCAGTACTTC	CSARAQRGAYEQYF
many	TRBD2	TRBV7-6	TRBJ2-3	TGTGCCAGCAGCTTAGGGGCGGGAGCTAGCACAGATACGCAGTATTTT	CASSLGAGASTDTQYF
few	.	TRBV18	TRBJ2-1	TGTGCCAGCTCACCAATGCACAATGAGCAGTTCTTC	CASSPMHNEQFF
many	.	TRBV4-2	TRBJ2-7	TGTGCCAGCAGCCAAGATACAGTTAGTGGGCACTACTCCTACGAGCAGTACTTC	CASSQDTVSGHYSYEQYF
.	.	TRBV5-1	TRBJ2-2	TGCGCCAGCAGCTTGCAGGGGCGGATGGACACCGGGGAGCTGTTTTTT	CASSLQGRMDTGELFF
.	.	TRBV12-3/TRBV12-4	TRBJ2-7	TGTGCCAGCAGTAAGGACCGGGGGCCCTACGAGCAGTACTTC	CASSKDRGPYEQYF
once	TRBD1	TRBV15	TRBJ2-7	TGTGCCACCAGCCTGACTCGACAGGGCTACTACGAGCAGTACTTC	CATSLTRQGYYEQYF
few	.	TRBV7-2	TRBJ1-3	TGTGCCAGCAGCTTAAACCGGGACATGAACACCATATATTTT	CASSLNRDMNTIYF
.	TRBD2	TRBV29-1	TRBJ2-7	TGCAGCGTTGAAAAGCTGGGGGGATTGGGACTAGCGGACTACGAGCAGTACTTC	CSVEKLGGLGLADYEQYF
few	.	TRBV9	TRBJ2-7	TGTGCCAGCAGCGTAGGCTGGCAGGGAGCCCACGAGCAGTACTTC	CASSVGWQGAHEQYF
.	.	TRBV15	TRBJ2-3	TGTGCCACCAGCAGGGAGCGGCGGGGCGGCACAGATACGCAGTATTTT	CATSRERRGGTDTQYF
few	.	TRBV12-3/TRBV12-4	TRBJ1-5	TGTGCCAGCAGTACGACAGACACAAATCAGCCCCAGCATTTT	CASSTTDTNQPQHF
few	.	TRBV20-1	TRBJ2-3	TGCAGTGCTATGGGGGGGGGGCTCTCTGGCACAGATACGCAGTATTTT	CSAMGGGLSGTDTQYF